This T cell receptor (beta chain) comes out of a study of T cell responses to AZD1222 COVID-19 vaccine (dated by TCRdb to the early 2020s). In the study overall: TCR sequencing was performed for about 250 trial participants, of whom about 210 were given two doses of AZD1222 and around 26 were given two doses of MenACWY control vaccine. Trial participants were enrolled into age subgroups of 18-55, 56-69 and 70-plus years, which contained about 150, 28 and 57 TCR-sequenced participants, respectively. Broad study findings and their caveats: Conclusions about previously exposed vaccinees were limited because only six or seven AZD1222 recipients were SARS-CoV-2 seropositive at baseline. The 56-69-year group was small, and its depth increase did not reach significance, likely because of low power. Nearly half of unique spike-specific TCRs reportedly recognized epitopes outside regions mutated in the B.1.351 and B.1.1.7 variants. Spike-specific TCR breadth and depth rose significantly after two AZD1222 doses compared with day 0 and with MenACWY recipients. Because no samples from the day 14 peak response were available, repertoires could be characterized only after the peak T cell response. Participants were mostly white British, with more females than males. The authors suggested clonal diversity may have been underestimated. Vaccine-associated CD4 TCRs spanned the whole spike protein, with dominant responses in regions 160-218 and 743-854.

What the time point label conveys for this sample: about 28 days (+/-7) after the second vaccine dose. Because spike-specific TCR depth and breadth did not differ between the two schedules, AZD1222 recipients who got a second dose at roughly 4 weeks were pooled with those who got a second dose at roughly 12 weeks. The vaccinee samples were drawn from two UK trials, COV001 and COV002, one of which was a single-blind randomized controlled phase 2/3 trial testing AZD1222 (ChAdOx1 nCoV-19) in healthy adults. Trial participant PBMC samples were collected at day 0 and day 28 after the second dose for TCRbeta chain sequencing. This clone was counted between two and nine times. Its target antigen remains unknown. One base away there is no much larger clone; base qualities are not given. Its CDR3 holds 14 amino acids, cysteine through phenylalanine. Here the CDR3 DNA is all that survives: 42 bases in frame from base 1. V lost 3 bases and J lost 4 bases, and the count of bases not matched to a germline gene is 5. CDR1 MNHEY and CDR2 SMNVEV are derived from the germline V gene (reference sequence).

The CDR3 regions of human TCRbeta chains were analyzed by immunosequencing. In the source study's methods: Repertoire TCRs were checked for matches against a reference library of SARS-CoV-2-specific TCRs that had been generated using the MIRA antigen-specificity platform. Breadth meant the fraction of unique TCRs that were SARS-CoV-2-associated, whereas depth meant the fraction of total T cells that were SARS-CoV-2-associated. Using the MIRA data, each spike-specific TCR was assigned both to the spike region to which the TCR was reactive and to a CD4 or CD8 class. Log10-transformed breadth and depth values were compared by one-way ANOVA with Sidak's multiple comparisons tests. TCRdb mirrors the immuneACCESS table, restricted to in-frame sequences. Some clones are absent from its copies; in checked studies, under half trace to an unresolved V gene, and the reason for the others is unknown. V and J calls and clone size come straight from that table; D and trimming were deduced from the DNA. For this sample there are about 160,000 clones; roughly 94% appear just once. The biggest ten clones account for approximately 0.98% of the sample.

The sequence was collected from an adult who received the AZD1222 COVID-19 vaccine. The specimen was peripheral blood, collected 28 days after the second AZD1222 dose. This chain joins TRBV27 to TRBJ1-1, and TRBD1 aligns with 7 junction nucleotides. The nucleotide sequence is given as TGTGCCAGCAGTTTGGACAGGACGCGCACTGAAGCTTTCTTT. The translation is CASSLDRTRTEAFF.